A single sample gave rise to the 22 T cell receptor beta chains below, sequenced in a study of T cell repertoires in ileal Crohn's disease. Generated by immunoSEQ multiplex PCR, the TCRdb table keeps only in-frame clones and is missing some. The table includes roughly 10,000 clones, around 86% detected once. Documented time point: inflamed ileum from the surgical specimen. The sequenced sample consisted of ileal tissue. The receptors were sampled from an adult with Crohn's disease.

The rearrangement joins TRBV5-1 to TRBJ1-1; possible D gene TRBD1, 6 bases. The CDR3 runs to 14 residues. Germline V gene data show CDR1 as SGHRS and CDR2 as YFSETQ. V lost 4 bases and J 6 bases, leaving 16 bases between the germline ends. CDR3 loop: CASSRYLQGPEAFF. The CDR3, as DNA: TGCGCCAGCAGCCGATATTTACAGGGTCCTGAAGCTTTCTTT. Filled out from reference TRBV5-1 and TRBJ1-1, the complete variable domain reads KAGVTQTPRYLIKTRGQQVTLSCSPISGHRSVSWYQQTPGQGLQFLFEYFSETQRNKGNFPGRFSGRQFSNSRSEMNVSTLELGDSALYLCASSRYLQGPEAFFGQGTRLTVV.

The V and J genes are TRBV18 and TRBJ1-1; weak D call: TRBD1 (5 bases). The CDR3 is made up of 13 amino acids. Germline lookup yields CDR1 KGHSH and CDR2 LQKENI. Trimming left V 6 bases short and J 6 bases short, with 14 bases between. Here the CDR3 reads CASSRGGESEAFF. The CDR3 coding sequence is TGTGCCAGCTCCCGGGGGGGGGAATCTGAAGCTTTCTTT.

CDR3 residues: CASSLGQVRYTF. In DNA form, the CDR3 reads TGTGCCAGCAGTCTAGGACAGGTTCGCTACACCTTC. The rearrangement joins TRBV28 to TRBJ1-2; TRBD1 matches at 7 bases. The J segment lost 9 bases and the V segment lost 5 bases, leaving 6 bases of the junction unmatched. The CDR3 covers 12 residues. Germline V CDR1 and CDR2: MDHEN, SYDVKM.

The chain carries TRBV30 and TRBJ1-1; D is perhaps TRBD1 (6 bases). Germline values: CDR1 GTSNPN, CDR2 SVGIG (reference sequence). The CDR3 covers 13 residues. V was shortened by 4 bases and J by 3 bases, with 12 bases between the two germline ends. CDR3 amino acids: CAWTPQGYTEAFF. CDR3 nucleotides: TGTGCCTGGACCCCCCAGGGGTACACTGAAGCTTTCTTT.

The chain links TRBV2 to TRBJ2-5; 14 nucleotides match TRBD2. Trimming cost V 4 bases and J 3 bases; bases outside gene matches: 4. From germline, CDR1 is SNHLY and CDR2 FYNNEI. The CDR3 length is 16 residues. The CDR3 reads CASSGGLAGVEETQYF. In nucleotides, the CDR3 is TGTGCCAGCAGTGGGGGACTAGCGGGAGTGGAAGAGACCCAGTACTTC.

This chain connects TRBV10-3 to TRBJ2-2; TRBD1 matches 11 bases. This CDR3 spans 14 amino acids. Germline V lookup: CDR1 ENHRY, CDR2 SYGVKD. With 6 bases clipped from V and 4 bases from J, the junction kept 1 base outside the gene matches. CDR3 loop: CAIRGTGGTGELFF. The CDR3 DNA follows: TGTGCCATCAGGGGGACAGGGGGCACCGGGGAGCTGTTTTTT.

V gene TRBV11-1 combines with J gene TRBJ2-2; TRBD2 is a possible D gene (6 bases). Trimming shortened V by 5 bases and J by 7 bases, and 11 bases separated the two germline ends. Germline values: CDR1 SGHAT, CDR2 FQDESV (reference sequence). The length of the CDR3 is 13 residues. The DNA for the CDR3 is TGTGCCAGCAGCCCCAGGCGGGGCGGGGAGCTGTTTTTT. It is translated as CASSPRRGGELFF. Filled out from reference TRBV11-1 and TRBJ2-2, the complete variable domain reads EAEVAQSPRYKITEKSQAVAFWCDPISGHATLYWYRQILGQGPELLVQFQDESVVDDSQLPKDRFSAERLKGVDSTLKIQPAELGDSAMYLCASSPRRGGELFFGEGSRLTVL.

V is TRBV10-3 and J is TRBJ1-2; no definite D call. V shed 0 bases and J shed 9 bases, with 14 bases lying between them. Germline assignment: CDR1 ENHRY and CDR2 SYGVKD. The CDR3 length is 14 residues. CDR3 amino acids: CAISESGRATSYTF. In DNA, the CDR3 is TGTGCCATCAGTGAGTCCGGAAGGGCTACAAGCTACACCTTC.

The CDR3 sequence is CASSQASDRAPGYTF. The DNA of the CDR3 is TGCGCCAGCAGCCAAGCCTCGGACAGGGCTCCTGGCTACACCTTC. The chain has TRBV4-3 and TRBJ1-2, with 8 bases that match TRBD1. Trimming cost V 1 base and J 7 bases; bases outside gene matches: 8. From germline, CDR1 is LGHNA and CDR2 YSLEER. This CDR3 region has 15 residues.

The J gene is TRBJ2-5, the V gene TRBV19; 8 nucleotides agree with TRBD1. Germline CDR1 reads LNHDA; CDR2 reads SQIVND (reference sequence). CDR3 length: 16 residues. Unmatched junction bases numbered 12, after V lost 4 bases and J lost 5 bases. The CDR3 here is CASSNPRRQGSETQYF. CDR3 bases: TGTGCCAGTAGTAATCCTCGGCGACAGGGGAGCGAGACCCAGTACTTC. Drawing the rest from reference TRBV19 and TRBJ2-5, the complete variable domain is DGGITQSPKYLFRKEGQNVTLSCEQNLNHDAMYWYRQDPGQGLRLIYYSQIVNDFQKGDIAEGYSVSREKKESFPLTVTSAQKNPTAFYLCASSNPRRQGSETQYFGPGTRLLVL.

The CDR3 DNA reads as TGTGCCAGCAGCTTACGGGGACCGGCCGATTCACCCCTCCACTTT. It yields the protein CASSLRGPADSPLHF. V gene TRBV11-1 combines with J gene TRBJ1-6; TRBD1 is a possible D gene (5 bases). CDR1 and CDR2 from the germline V gene are SGHAT and FQDESV (reference sequence). V dropped 2 bases and J dropped 8 bases, with 13 bases sitting between them. The CDR3 length is 15 residues.

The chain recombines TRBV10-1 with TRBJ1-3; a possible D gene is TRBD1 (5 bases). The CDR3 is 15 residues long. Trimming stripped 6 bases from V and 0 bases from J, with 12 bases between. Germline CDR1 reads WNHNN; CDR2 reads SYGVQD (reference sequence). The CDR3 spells CASRGVPSSGNTIYF. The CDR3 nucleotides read TGCGCCAGCAGGGGGGTCCCCAGCTCTGGAAACACCATATATTTT.

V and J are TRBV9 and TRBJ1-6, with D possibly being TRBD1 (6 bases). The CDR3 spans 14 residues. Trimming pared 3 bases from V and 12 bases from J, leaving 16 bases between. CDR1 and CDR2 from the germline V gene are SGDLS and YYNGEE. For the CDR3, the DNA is TGTGCCAGCAGCGGAGAGGCGGGACAACTACCCCTCCACTTT. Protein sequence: CASSGEAGQLPLHF.

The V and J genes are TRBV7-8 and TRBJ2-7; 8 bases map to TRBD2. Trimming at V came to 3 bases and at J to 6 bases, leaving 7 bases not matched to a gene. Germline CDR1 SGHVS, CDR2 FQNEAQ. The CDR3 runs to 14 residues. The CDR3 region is CASSFGTRRGEQYV. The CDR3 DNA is TGTGCCAGCAGCTTCGGGACTAGAAGGGGCGAGCAGTACGTC.

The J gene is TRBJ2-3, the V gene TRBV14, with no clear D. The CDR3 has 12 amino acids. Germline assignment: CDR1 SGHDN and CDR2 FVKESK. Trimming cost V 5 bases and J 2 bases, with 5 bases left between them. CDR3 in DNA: TGTGCCAGCAGCAGATACACAGATACGCAGTATTTT. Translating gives CASSRYTDTQYF. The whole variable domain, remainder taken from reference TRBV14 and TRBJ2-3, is EAGVTQFPSHSVIEKGQTVTLRCDPISGHDNLYWYRRVMGKEIKFLLHFVKESKQDESGMPNNRFLAERTGGTYSTLKVQPAELEDSGVYFCASSRYTDTQYFGPGTRLTVL.

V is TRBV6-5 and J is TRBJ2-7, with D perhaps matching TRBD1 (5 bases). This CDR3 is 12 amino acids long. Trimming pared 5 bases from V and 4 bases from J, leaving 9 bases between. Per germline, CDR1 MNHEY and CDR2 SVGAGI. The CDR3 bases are TGTGCCAGCAGTCCGTCAGGGTACGAGCAGTACGTC. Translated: CASSPSGYEQYV.

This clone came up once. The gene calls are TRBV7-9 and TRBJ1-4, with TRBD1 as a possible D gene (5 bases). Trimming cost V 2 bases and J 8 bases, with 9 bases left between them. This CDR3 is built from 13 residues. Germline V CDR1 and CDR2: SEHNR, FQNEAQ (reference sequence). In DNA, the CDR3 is TGTGCCAGCAGCTTATCAGGGAGGGAAAAACTGTTTTTT. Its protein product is CASSLSGREKLFF.

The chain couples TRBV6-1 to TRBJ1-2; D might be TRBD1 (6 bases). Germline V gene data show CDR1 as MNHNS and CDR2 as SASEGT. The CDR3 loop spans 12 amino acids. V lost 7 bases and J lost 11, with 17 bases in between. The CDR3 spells CASNPLQGPYTF. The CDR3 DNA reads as TGTGCCAGCAACCCTTTACAGGGCCCATACACCTTC.

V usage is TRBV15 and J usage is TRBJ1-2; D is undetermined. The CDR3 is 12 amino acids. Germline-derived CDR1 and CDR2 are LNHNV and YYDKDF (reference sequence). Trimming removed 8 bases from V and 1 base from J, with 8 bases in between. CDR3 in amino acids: CATSTDNYGYTF. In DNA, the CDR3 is TGTGCCACCTCTACAGATAACTATGGCTACACCTTC.

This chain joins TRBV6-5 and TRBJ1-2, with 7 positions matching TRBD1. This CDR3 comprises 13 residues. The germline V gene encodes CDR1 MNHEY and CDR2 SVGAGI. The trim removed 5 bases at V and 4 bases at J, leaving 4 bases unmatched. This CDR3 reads CASSPGTVYGYTF. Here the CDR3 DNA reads TGTGCCAGCAGTCCGGGGACAGTCTATGGCTACACCTTC.

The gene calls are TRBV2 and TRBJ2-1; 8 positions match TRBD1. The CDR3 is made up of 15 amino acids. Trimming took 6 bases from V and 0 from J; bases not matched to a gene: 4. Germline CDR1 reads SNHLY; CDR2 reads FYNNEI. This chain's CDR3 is CASRDRVSSYNEQFF. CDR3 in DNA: TGTGCCAGCAGGGACAGGGTGAGCTCCTACAATGAGCAGTTCTTC.

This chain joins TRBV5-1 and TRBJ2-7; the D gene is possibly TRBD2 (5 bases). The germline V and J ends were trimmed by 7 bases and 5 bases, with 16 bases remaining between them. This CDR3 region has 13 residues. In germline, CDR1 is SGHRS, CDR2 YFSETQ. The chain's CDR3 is CASSNDGKDEQYV. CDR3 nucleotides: TGCGCCAGCTCCAACGACGGGAAGGACGAGCAGTACGTC.